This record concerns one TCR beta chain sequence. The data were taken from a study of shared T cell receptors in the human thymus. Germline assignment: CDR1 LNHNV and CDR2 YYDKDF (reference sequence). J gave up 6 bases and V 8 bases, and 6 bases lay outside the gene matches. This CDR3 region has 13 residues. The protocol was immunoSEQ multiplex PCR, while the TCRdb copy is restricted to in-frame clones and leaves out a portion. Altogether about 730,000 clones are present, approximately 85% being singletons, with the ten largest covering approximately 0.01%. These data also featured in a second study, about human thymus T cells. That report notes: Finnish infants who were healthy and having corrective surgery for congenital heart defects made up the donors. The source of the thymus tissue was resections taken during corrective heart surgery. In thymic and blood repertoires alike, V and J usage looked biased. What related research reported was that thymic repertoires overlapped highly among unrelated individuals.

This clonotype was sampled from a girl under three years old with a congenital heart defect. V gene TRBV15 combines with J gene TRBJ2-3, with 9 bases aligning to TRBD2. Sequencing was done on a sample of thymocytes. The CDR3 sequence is CATAAGGPDTQYF. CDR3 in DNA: TGTGCCACCGCGGCGGGGGGGCCGGATACGCAGTATTTT.